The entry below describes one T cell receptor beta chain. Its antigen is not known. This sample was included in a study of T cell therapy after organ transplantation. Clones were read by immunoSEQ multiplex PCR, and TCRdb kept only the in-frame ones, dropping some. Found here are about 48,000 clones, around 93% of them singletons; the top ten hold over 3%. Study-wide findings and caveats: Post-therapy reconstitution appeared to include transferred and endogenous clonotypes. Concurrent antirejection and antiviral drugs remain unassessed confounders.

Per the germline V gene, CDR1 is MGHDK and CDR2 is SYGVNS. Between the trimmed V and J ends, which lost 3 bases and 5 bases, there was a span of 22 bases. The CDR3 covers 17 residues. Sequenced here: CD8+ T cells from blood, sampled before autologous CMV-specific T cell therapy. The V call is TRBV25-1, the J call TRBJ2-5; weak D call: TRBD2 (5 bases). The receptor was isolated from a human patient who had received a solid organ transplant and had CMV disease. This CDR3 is CASSEPPAGRTEETQYF. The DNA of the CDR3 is TGTGCCAGCAGTGAGCCCCCCGCGGGTAGAACGGAGGAGACCCAGTACTTC.